This T cell receptor beta chain comes out of a study of cytomegalovirus exposure and HLA in healthy donors. Amplification used 60 Vbeta primers and 13 Jbeta primers. TCRdb keeps only in-frame clones here, not all; method: immunoSEQ multiplex PCR. The sample includes about 92,000 clones, under 80% of them seen just once. Of note for this clone: The antigen remains unidentified.

The CDR3 contains 13 residues. V lost 3 bases and J 4 bases, leaving 10 bases between the germline ends. Germline CDR1 reads SGHRS; CDR2 reads YFSETQ. Whole-study findings and limits: Specificity of three CMV-associated chains for CMV antigens was verified in vitro.

The rearrangement uses TRBV5-1 and TRBJ1-2; D may be TRBD1 (5 bases). The sequenced sample consisted of PBMCs. This clonotype originated in a man between 45 and 60 years old in good health and CMV-seropositive. The CDR3 sequence is CASSSDNSYGYTF. The CDR3 region has the DNA TGCGCCAGCAGCTCGGACAATTCCTATGGCTACACCTTC.